Below are 2 T cell receptor beta chains sequenced from a single sample in a study of T-cell reconstitution after alpha-beta-depleted transplantation in children. It was with unique molecular identifiers that the TCRbeta library was prepared. TCRdb re-called the PCR reads with MiXCR, one entry per CDR3 protein. The table records 450,000 to 550,000 distinct CDR3 sequences, over 9.5% of them present only once. This specimen consisted of PBMCs, mostly from graft donor cells, obtained 180 days after TCRalphabeta/CD19-depleted stem cell transplant. The receptors stem from a female patient aged 2 to 10 who had a stem cell transplant for aplastic anemia, so the T cells may come from the graft donor.

There are a few counts of this clonotype. CDR3 loop: CASSDTTGSYEQYV. The CDR3 nucleotides read TGTGCCAGCAGCGACACGACAGGATCCTACGAGCAGTACGTC. J is TRBJ2-7 and V is TRBV7-9; perhaps TRBD1 as D (6 bases). The V end was cut by 5 bases, the J end by 1 base, with 12 bases between. Germline loops: CDR1 SEHNR, CDR2 FQNEAQ (reference sequence). The CDR3 loop spans 14 amino acids.

A word on this clonotype: It may be a read error: a sequence one base away is much more abundant. The chain carries TRBV27 and TRBJ1-2; D unresolved. CDR1 and CDR2 (germline): MNHEY, SMNVEV (reference sequence). This CDR3 comprises 9 residues. The V end was cut by 11 bases, the J end by 13 bases, with 14 bases between. CDR3 loop: CAATRPLTF. The CDR3, as DNA: TGTGCCGCCACACGGCCCCTCACCTTC.